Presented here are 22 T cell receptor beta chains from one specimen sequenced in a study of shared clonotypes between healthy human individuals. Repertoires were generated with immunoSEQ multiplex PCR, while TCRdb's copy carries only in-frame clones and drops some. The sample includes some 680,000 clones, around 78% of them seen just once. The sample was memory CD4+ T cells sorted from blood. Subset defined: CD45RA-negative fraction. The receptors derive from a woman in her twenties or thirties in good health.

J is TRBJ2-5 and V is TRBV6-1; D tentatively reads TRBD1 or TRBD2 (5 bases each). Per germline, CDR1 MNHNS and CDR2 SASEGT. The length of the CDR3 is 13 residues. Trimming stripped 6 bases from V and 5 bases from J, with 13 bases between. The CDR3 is CASSNHWGETQYF. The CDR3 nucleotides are TGTGCCAGCAGCAACCATTGGGGGGAGACCCAGTACTTC.

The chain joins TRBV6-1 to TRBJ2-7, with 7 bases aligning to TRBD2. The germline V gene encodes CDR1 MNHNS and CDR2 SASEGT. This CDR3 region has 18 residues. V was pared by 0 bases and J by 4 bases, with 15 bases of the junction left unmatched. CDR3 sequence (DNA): TGTGCCAGCAGTGAAGCGCCGGGTCGCCCTAGCGGATGGTACGAGCAGTACTTC. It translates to CASSEAPGRPSGWYEQYF.

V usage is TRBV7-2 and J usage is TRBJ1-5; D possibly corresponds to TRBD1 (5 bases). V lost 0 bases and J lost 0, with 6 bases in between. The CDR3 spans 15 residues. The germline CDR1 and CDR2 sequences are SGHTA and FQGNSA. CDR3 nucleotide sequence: TGTGCCAGCAGCTTAGCTACAGGTAGCAATCAGCCCCAGCATTTT. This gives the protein CASSLATGSNQPQHF.

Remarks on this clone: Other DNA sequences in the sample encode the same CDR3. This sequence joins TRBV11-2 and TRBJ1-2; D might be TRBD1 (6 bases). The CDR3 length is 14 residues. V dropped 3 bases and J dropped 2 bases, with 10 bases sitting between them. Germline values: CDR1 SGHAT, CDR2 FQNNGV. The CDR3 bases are TGTGCCAGCAGCTTGGACAGAACAAACTATGGCTACACCTTC. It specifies CASSLDRTNYGYTF.

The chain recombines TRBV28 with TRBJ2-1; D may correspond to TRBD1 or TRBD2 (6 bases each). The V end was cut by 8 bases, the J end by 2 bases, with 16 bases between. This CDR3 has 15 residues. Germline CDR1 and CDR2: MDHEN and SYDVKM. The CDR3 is CASRAGGSPYNEQFF. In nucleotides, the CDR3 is TGTGCCAGCCGCGCCGGGGGCTCACCCTACAATGAGCAGTTCTTC.

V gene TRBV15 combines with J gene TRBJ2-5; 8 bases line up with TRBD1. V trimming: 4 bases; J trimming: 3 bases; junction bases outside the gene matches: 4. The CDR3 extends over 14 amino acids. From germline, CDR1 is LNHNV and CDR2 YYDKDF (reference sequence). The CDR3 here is CATSTRQGKETQYF. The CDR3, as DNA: TGTGCCACCAGCACAAGACAGGGGAAAGAGACCCAGTACTTC.

The CDR3 coding sequence is TGTGCCAGCAGCTTGGGGGGGACTAGCAGGGACAATGAGCAGTTCTTC. It encodes CASSLGGTSRDNEQFF. This chain links TRBV5-4 with TRBJ2-1, with 9 bases fitting TRBD2. Per the germline V gene, CDR1 is SGHNT and CDR2 is YYREEE (reference sequence). The CDR3 loop spans 16 amino acids. V shed 0 bases and J 5 bases; nucleotides not matched to a gene: 6.

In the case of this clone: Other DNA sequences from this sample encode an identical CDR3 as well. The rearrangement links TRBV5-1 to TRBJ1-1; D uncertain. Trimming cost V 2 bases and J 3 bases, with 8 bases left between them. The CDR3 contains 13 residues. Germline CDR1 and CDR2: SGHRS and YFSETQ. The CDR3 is CASSFSGDTEAFF. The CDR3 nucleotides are TGCGCCAGCAGCTTTTCTGGAGACACTGAAGCTTTCTTT.

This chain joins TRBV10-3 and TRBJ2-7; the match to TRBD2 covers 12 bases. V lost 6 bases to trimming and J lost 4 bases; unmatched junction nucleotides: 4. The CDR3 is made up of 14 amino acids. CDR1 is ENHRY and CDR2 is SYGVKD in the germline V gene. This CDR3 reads CAISRTSGAYEQYF. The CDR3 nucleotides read TGTGCCATCAGCCGGACTAGCGGGGCTTACGAGCAGTACTTC.

The CDR3 DNA sequence: TGTGCCAGCAGCCGCAGGGGCCTCAGCTCCTACGAGCAGTACTTC. Its protein product is CASSRRGLSSYEQYF. V is TRBV28 and J is TRBJ2-7, with D possibly TRBD1 on 6 matching bases. Germline V gives CDR1 MDHEN, CDR2 SYDVKM. CDR3 length: 15 residues. Trimming removed 6 bases from V and 0 bases from J, with 15 bases in between.

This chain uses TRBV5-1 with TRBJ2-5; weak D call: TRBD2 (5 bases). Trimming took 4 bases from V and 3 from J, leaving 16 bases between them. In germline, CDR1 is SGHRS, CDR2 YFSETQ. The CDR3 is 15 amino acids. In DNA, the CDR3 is TGCGCCAGCAGCCCCCGCCTTTGGGGAGAAGAGACCCAGTACTTC. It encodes CASSPRLWGEETQYF. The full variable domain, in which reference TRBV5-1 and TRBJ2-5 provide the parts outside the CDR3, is KAGVTQTPRYLIKTRGQQVTLSCSPISGHRSVSWYQQTPGQGLQFLFEYFSETQRNKGNFPGRFSGRQFSNSRSEMNVSTLELGDSALYLCASSPRLWGEETQYFGPGTRLLVL.

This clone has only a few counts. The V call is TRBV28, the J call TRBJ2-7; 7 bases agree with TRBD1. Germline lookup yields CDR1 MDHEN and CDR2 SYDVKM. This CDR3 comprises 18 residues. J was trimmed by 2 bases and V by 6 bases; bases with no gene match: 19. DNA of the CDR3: TGTGCCAGCAGGCCCCGGGGACAGCCGGATTTCCTAGCCTACGAGCAGTACTTC. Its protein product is CASRPRGQPDFLAYEQYF.

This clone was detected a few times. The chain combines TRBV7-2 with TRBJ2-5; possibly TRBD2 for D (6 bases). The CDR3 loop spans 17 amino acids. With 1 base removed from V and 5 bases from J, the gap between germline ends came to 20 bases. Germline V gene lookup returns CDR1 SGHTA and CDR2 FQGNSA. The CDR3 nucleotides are TGTGCCAGCAGCTTAGACGGGAGTGGGGCGCGGCAGGAGACCCAGTACTTC. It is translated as CASSLDGSGARQETQYF.

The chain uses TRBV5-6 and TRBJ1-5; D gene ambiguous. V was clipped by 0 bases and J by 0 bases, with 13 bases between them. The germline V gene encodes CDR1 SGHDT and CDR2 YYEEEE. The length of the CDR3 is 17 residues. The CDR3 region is CASSLGSGPGSNQPQHF. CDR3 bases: TGTGCCAGCAGCTTGGGGTCTGGGCCGGGTAGCAATCAGCCCCAGCATTTT.

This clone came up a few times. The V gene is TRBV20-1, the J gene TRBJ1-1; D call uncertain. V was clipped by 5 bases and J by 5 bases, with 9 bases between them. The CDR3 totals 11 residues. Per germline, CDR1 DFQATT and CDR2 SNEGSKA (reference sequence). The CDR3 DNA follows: TGCAGTGCTCTGTCTGAGACTGAAGCTTTCTTT. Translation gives CSALSETEAFF.

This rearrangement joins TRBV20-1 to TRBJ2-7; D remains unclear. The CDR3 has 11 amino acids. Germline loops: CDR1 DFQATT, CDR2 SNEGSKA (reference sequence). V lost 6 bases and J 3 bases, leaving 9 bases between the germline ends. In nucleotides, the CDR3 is TGCAGTGCGAGGATGGTCTACGAGCAGTACTTC. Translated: CSARMVYEQYF.

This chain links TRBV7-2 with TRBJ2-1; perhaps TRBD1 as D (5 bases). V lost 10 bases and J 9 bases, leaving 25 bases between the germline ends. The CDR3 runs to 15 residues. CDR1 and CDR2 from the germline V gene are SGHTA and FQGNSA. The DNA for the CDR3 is TGTGCCACCCAAATATGGGGCTCCCGGTCGGGTGAGCAGTTCTTC. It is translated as CATQIWGSRSGEQFF.

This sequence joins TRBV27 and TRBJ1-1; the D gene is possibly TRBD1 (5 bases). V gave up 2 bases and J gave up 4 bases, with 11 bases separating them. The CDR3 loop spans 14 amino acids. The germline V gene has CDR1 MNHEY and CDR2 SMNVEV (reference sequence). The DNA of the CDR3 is TGTGCCAGCAGTTTAGGGGACGGCGGCACTGAAGCTTTCTTT. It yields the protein CASSLGDGGTEAFF.

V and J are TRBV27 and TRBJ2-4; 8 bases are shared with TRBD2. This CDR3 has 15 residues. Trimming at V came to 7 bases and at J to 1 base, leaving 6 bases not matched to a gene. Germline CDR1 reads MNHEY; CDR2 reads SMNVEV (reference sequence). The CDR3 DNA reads TGTGCCAGCACCGGAGCGGGAGCTGCCAAAAACATTCAGTACTTC. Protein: CASTGAGAAKNIQYF.

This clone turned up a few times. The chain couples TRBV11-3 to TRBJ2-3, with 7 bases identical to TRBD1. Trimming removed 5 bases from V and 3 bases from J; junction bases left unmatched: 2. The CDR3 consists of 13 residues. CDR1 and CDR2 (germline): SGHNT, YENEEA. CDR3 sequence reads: CASSQGQTDTQYF. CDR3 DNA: TGTGCCAGCAGCCAGGGACAGACAGATACGCAGTATTTT.

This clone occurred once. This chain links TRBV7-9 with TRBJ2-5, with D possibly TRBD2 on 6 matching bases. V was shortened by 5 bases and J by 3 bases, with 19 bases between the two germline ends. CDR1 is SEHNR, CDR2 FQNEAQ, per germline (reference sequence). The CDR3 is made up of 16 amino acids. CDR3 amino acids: CASSAPGGAGKETQYF. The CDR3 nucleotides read TGTGCCAGCAGCGCCCCTGGAGGGGCCGGAAAAGAGACCCAGTACTTC.

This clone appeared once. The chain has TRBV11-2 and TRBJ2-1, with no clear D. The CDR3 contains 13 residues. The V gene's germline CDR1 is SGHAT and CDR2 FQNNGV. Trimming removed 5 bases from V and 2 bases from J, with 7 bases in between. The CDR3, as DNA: TGTGCCAGCAGCCACGGAGCCTACAATGAGCAGTTCTTC. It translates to CASSHGAYNEQFF.